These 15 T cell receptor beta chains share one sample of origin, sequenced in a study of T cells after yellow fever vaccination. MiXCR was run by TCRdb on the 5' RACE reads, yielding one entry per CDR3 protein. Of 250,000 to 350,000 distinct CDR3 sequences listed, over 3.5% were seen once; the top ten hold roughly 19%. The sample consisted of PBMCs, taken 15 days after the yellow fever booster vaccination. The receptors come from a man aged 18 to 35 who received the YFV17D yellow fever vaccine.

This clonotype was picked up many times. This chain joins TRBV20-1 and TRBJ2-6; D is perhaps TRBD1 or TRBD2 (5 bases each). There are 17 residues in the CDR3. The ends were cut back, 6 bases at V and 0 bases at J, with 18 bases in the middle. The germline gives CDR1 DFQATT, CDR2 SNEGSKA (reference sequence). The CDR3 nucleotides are TGCAGTGCGACCGGGACGGTCCTTAGCTCTGGGGCCAACGTCCTGACTTTC. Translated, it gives CSATGTVLSSGANVLTF.

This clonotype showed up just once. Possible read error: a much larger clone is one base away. The CDR3 loop is CASSIRGSAGENYGYTF. DNA of the CDR3: TGTGCCAGCAGCATAAGGGGGAGTGCAGGGGAGAACTATGGCTACACCTTC. This chain uses TRBV7-9 with TRBJ1-2, with D possibly matching TRBD1 (6 bases). The CDR3 covers 17 residues. Germline values: CDR1 SEHNR, CDR2 FQNEAQ (reference sequence). Trimming took off 5 bases at V and 2 bases at J, with 21 bases between the two ends.

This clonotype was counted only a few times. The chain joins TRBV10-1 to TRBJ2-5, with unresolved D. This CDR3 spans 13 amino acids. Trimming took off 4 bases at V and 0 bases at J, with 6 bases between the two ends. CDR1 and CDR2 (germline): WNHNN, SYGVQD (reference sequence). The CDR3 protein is CASSAQDQETQYF. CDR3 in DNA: TGCGCCAGCAGTGCGCAAGACCAAGAGACCCAGTACTTC.

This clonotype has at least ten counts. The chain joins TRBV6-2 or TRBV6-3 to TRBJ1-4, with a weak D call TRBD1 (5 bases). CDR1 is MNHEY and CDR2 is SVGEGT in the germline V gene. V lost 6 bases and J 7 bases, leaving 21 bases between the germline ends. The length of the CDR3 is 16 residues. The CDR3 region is CASSRSSTGRTEKLFF. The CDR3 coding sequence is TGTGCCAGCAGCCGATCAAGTACAGGAAGAACTGAAAAACTGTTTTTT.

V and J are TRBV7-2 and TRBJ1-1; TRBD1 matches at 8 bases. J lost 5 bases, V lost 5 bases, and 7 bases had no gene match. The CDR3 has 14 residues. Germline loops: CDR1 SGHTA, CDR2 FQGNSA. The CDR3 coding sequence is TGTGCCAGCAGCGCCACAGGGGGGATAACTGAAGCTTTCTTT. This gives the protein CASSATGGITEAFF.

CDR3 in amino acids: CASSAREFTEAFF. The DNA for the CDR3 is TGTGCCAGCAGTGCAAGGGAATTCACTGAAGCTTTCTTT. This chain joins TRBV6-1 and TRBJ1-1; D gene uncertain. The V gene lost 4 bases and the J gene lost 4 bases, with 10 bases spanning the gap. The CDR3 has 13 amino acids. Germline values: CDR1 MNHNS, CDR2 SASEGT.

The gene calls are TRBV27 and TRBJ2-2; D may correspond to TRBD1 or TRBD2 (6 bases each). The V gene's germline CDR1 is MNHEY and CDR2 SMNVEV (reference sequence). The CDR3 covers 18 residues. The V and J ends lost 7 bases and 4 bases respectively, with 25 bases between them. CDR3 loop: CASKFTPTGAGFTGELFF. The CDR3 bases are TGTGCCAGCAAATTTACCCCAACGGGGGCGGGATTCACCGGGGAGCTGTTTTTT.

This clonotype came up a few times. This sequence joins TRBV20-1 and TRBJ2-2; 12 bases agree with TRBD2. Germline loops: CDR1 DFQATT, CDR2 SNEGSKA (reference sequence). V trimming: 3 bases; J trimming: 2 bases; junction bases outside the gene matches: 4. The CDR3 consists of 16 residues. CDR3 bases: TGCAGTGCTAGCGGACTAGCGGGGCCTAACACCGGGGAGCTGTTTTTT. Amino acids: CSASGLAGPNTGELFF.

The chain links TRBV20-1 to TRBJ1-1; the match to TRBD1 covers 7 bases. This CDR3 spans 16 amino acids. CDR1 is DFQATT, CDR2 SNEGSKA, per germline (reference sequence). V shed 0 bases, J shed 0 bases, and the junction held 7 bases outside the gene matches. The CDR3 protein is CSARDLTTGVNTEAFF. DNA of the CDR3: TGCAGTGCTAGAGATCTCACAACAGGGGTGAACACTGAAGCTTTCTTT.

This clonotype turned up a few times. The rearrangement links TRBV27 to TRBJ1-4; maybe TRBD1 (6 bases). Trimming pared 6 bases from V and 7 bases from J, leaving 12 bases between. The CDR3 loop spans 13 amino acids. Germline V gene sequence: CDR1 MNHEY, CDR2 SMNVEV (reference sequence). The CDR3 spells CASRGGAREKLFF. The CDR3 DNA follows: TGTGCCAGCAGGGGGGGGGCGCGTGAAAAACTGTTTTTT.

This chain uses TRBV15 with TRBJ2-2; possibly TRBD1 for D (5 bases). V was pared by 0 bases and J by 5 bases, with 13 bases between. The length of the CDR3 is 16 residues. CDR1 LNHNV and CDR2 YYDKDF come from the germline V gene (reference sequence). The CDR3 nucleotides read TGTGCCACCAGCAGAGATGGAGCAGGGCGGACCGGGGAGCTGTTTTTT. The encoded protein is CATSRDGAGRTGELFF.

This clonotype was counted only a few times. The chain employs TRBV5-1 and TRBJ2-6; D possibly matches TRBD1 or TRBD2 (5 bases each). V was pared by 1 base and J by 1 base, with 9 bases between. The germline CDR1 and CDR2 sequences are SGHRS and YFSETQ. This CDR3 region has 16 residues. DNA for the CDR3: TGCGCCAGCAGCTTGCTGGGACCTTCTGGGGCCAACGTCCTGACTTTC. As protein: CASSLLGPSGANVLTF. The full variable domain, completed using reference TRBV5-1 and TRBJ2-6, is KAGVTQTPRYLIKTRGQQVTLSCSPISGHRSVSWYQQTPGQGLQFLFEYFSETQRNKGNFPGRFSGRQFSNSRSEMNVSTLELGDSALYLCASSLLGPSGANVLTFGAGSRLTVL.

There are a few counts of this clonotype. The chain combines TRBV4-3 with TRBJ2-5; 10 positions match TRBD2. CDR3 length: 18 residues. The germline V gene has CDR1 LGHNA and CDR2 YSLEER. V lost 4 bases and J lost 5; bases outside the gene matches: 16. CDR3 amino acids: CASSLYALGLAGDETQYF. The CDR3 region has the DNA TGCGCCAGCAGCCTATACGCCCTGGGGCTAGCGGGGGACGAGACCCAGTACTTC.

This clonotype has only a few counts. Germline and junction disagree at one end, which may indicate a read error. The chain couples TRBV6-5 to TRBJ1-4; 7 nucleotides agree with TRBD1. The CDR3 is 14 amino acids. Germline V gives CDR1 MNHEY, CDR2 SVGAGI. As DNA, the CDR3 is TGTGCCAGCAGATGGACAGGCAGGGATGAAAATCTGTTTTTT. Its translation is CASRWTGRDENLFF.

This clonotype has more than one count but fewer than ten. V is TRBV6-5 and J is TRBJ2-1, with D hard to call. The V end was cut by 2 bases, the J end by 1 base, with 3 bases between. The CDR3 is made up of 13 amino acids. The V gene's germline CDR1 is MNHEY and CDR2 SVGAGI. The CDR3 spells CASSYNSYNEQFF. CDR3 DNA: TGTGCCAGCAGTTACAATTCCTACAATGAGCAGTTCTTC.